Presented here are 3 T cell receptor beta chains from one specimen sequenced in a study of tissue T cells after allogeneic stem cell transplantation. The table came from immunoSEQ multiplex PCR; TCRdb's copy has only in-frame clones and leaves some out. Counted here are a few thousand clones, around 62% occurring once; the ten biggest clones make up roughly 2.9%. Source material: gut tissue. The origin of the receptors is a female BALB/c mouse in good health. MHC haplotype of the mouse line: H2-d.

Notes on this clone: Mouse gene names apply. The read comes to an end 1 residue before the CDR3 does, leaving the germline J gene to fill in the end. The rearrangement links TRBV13-1 to TRBJ1-1; 7 bases fit TRBD1. Germline V lookup: CDR1 NSHNY, CDR2 SYGAGN. The J segment lost 1 base and the V segment lost 5 bases, leaving 5 bases of the junction unmatched. The CDR3 contains 14 residues. CDR3 residues: CASSHHRGNTEVFF. Incomplete CDR3 DNA: TGTGCCAGCAGCCACCACAGGGGAAACACAGAAGTCTTC.

This clone was recorded a few times. Any gene name here is a mouse gene name. The CDR3 DNA, read in part, is TGTGCCAGCAGCGACAAATATGAACAGTAC. Encoded protein: CASSDKYEQY. The CDR3, in full, reads CASSDKYEQYF. The V and J genes are TRBV19 and TRBJ2-7; no reliable D call. From the germline J gene comes the end of the CDR3, since the read stops 1 residue before it. Germline loops: CDR1 FNHDT, CDR2 SITEND (reference sequence). V was cut by 5 bases and J by 4 bases, with 7 bases left in between. The CDR3 extends over 11 amino acids.

Regarding this clone: Any gene name here is a mouse gene name. Read sequence stops 1 residue before the CDR3 end, and the germline J gene provides the missing end. The chain uses TRBV13-1 and TRBJ1-3, with 7 bases aligning to TRBD1. CDR3 length: 15 amino acids. Germline-derived CDR1 and CDR2 are NSHNY and SYGAGN. Trimming cost V 2 bases and J 0 bases; bases outside gene matches: 2. The part of the CDR3 DNA that was read is TGTGCCAGCAGTGAGAGGGGGCATTCTGGAAATACGCTCTAT. Translating it yields CASSERGHSGNTLY. The full-length CDR3 reads as CASSERGHSGNTLYF.